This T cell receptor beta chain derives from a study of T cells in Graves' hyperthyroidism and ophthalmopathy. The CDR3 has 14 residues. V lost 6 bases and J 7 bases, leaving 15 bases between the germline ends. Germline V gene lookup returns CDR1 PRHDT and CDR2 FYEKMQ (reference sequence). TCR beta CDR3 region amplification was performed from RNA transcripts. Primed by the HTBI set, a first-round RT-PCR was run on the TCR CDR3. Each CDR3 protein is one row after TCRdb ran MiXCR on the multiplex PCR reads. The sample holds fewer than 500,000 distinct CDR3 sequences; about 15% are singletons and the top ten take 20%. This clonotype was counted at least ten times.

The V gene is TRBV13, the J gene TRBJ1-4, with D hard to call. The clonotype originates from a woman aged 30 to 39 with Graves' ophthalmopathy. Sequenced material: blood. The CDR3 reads CASRLKGRGEKLFF. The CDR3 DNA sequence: TGTGCCAGCAGATTGAAAGGGCGCGGTGAAAAACTGTTTTTT.